This TCR beta chain was observed in a study of vaccination effects on CD4 cells after COVID-19. Study as a whole: Sampling occurred a median 72 days post second dose, range 14 to 241. They grew a few million PBMC in each well, adding 10 IU/ml IL-2 and 8.5 to 10 ug/ml peptides.

TCRdb keeps only in-frame clones here, not all; method: immunoSEQ multiplex PCR. The sample lists 35,000 to 55,000 clones, approximately 77% seen once, with roughly a tenth in the top ten. Concerning this clone itself: Its antigen remains unknown.

This CDR3 region has 14 residues. V was pared by 3 bases and J by 2 bases, with 7 bases of the junction left unmatched. The germline gives CDR1 GTSNPN, CDR2 SVGIG (reference sequence). CD4+ T cell isolation took place after 10 days of culture. Each participant was administered two doses of either the BNT162b2 or the mRNA-1273 vaccine. Each culture had half its medium swapped for IL-2 medium on days 3 and 7. The clonotype originates from a human donor who received a COVID-19 vaccine. V is TRBV30 and J is TRBJ2-7; 7 nucleotides agree with TRBD1. This specimen was CD4+ T cells from PBMCs cultured without peptide, taken after COVID-19 vaccination. The CDR3: CAWRRTGAPYEQYF. As DNA, the CDR3 is TGTGCCTGGAGAAGAACAGGGGCGCCCTACGAGCAGTACTTC.